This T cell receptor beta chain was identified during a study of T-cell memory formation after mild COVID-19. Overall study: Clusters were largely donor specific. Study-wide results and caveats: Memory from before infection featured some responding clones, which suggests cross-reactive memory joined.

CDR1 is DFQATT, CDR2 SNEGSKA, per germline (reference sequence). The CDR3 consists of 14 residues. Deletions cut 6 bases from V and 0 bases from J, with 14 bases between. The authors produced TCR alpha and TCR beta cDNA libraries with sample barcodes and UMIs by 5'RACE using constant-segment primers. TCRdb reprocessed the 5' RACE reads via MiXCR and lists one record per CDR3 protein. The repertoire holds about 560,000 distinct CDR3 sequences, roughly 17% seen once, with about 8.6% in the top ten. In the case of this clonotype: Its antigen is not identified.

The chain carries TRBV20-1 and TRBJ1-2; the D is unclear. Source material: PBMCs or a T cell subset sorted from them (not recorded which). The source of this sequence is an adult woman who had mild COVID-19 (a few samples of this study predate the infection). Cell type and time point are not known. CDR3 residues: CSAPRSYANYGYTF. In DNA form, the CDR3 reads TGCAGTGCACCCCGGAGCTATGCTAACTATGGCTACACCTTC.